A single sample gave rise to the 14 T cell receptor beta chains below, sequenced in a study of radiation and T cells in renal cell carcinoma. Clones were read by immunoSEQ multiplex PCR, and TCRdb kept only the in-frame ones, dropping some. The table shows almost 50,000 clones, with 80% occurring only once. Time point indicated: blood 2 weeks post-SBRT. The treatment here: 15 Gy SBRT to primary tumor, nephrectomy 4 weeks later. Sequencing used blood, obtained from a patient whose treatment included radiotherapy and nephrectomy. The receptors stem from a woman aged 65 to 85 with renal cell carcinoma.

Only one count was recorded for this clone. The rearrangement joins TRBV12-5 to TRBJ1-1; D remains unclear. The CDR3 spans 13 residues. V was cut by 2 bases and J by 1 base, with 5 bases left in between. Germline V gives CDR1 LGHNT, CDR2 FRNRAP. DNA of the CDR3: TGTGCTAGTGGTTTGCGCACGAACACTGAAGCTTTCTTT. This encodes CASGLRTNTEAFF.

V and J are TRBV2 and TRBJ1-1, with TRBD1 identical over 9 bases. The V gene end was trimmed by 7 bases and the J gene end by 4 bases; junction bases not matched to a gene: 4. The germline V gene has CDR1 SNHLY and CDR2 FYNNEI. This CDR3 has 13 amino acids. The CDR3 DNA sequence: TGTGCCAGCAAGCTGACAGGGGGCACTGAAGCTTTCTTT. Protein product: CASKLTGGTEAFF.

This clone appeared a single time. The chain uses TRBV2 and TRBJ2-7; 12 bases align to TRBD1. The CDR3 has 14 residues. J gave up 8 bases and V 6 bases, and 8 bases lay outside the gene matches. Germline assignment: CDR1 SNHLY and CDR2 FYNNEI. This CDR3 is CASRTGTGGAKQYF. In DNA form, the CDR3 reads TGTGCCAGCAGGACCGGGACAGGGGGCGCTAAGCAGTACTTC.

A note on this clone: Distinct nucleotide sequences in the sample also encode this CDR3. CDR3 loop: CASSAGYEQYF. The DNA of the CDR3 is TGTGCCAGCAGTGCAGGGTACGAGCAGTACTTC. The rearrangement joins TRBV6-1 to TRBJ2-7, with D maybe TRBD1 (5 bases). The germline V gene has CDR1 MNHNS and CDR2 SASEGT. There are 11 residues in the CDR3. Trimming left V 4 bases short and J 4 bases short, with 5 bases between.

The CDR3 DNA is TGTGCCAGCAGTCGCCGGACAGGATATAATGAAAAACTGTTTTTT. This sequence encodes CASSRRTGYNEKLFF. This chain joins TRBV6-5 and TRBJ1-4; TRBD1 matches 7 bases. The V segment lost 5 bases and the J segment 4 bases; nucleotides outside the gene matches: 7. CDR3 length: 15 residues. Germline CDR1 reads MNHEY; CDR2 reads SVGAGI.

CDR3 coding DNA: TGTGCCATCAGTGTGGCTAGCGGGACCATCGAGCAGTACTTC. Amino acids: CAISVASGTIEQYF. The chain employs TRBV10-3 and TRBJ2-7; 9 positions match TRBD2. CDR1 ENHRY and CDR2 SYGVKD come from the germline V gene. V lost 4 bases and J lost 6; bases outside the gene matches: 7. CDR3 length: 14 residues.

This clone showed up just once. V is TRBV6-6 and J is TRBJ2-3; D is uncertain. The CDR3 is 13 amino acids. V lost 7 bases and J lost 0, with 8 bases in between. Germline loops: CDR1 MNHNY, CDR2 SVGAGI (reference sequence). The CDR3 DNA sequence: TGTGCCAGCACACCGAAGAGCACAGATACGCAGTATTTT. Translating it yields CASTPKSTDTQYF.

V and J are TRBV7-6 and TRBJ1-1, with D unresolved. Trimming removed 1 base from V and 6 bases from J, with 12 bases in between. The germline CDR1 and CDR2 sequences are SGHVS and FNYEAQ. The CDR3 is made up of 14 amino acids. CDR3 coding DNA: TGTGCCAGCAGCTTAGGATATCAGACGGCTGAAGCTTTCTTT. This sequence encodes CASSLGYQTAEAFF. Based on the CDR3 plus reference TRBV7-6 and TRBJ1-1, the full variable domain is GAGVSQSPRYKVTKRGQDVALRCDPISGHVSLYWYRQALGQGPEFLTYFNYEAQQDKSGLPNDRFSAERPEGSISTLTIQRTEQRDSAMYRCASSLGYQTAEAFFGQGTRLTVV.

The sample holds a few counts of this clone. The genes are TRBV6-5 and TRBJ2-2; D is ambiguous. V gave up 2 bases and J gave up 6 bases, with 4 bases separating them. The CDR3 runs 12 residues. Germline CDR1 reads MNHEY; CDR2 reads SVGAGI. The CDR3 loop is CASSYTAGELFF. CDR3 sequence (DNA): TGTGCCAGCAGTTACACCGCCGGGGAGCTGTTTTTT.

V is TRBV19 and J is TRBJ1-2, with D maybe TRBD1 (6 bases). V lost 7 bases to trimming and J lost 8 bases, with 14 bases between them. The CDR3 sequence is 12 residues long. Germline V CDR1 and CDR2: LNHDA, SQIVND (reference sequence). CDR3 amino acids: CASTQQGSGYTF. The CDR3 nucleotides are TGTGCCAGTACCCAACAGGGTAGCGGCTACACCTTC.

The chain is built from TRBV7-9 and TRBJ2-3; D call uncertain. V was clipped by 0 bases and J by 5 bases, with 12 bases between them. The germline V gene has CDR1 SEHNR and CDR2 FQNEAQ (reference sequence). The CDR3 has 15 amino acids. CDR3 sequence reads: CASSLAGSTRDTQYF. The CDR3, as DNA: TGTGCCAGCAGCTTAGCCGGGTCTACGAGAGATACGCAGTATTTT.

This clone was recorded only once. This chain uses TRBV5-1 with TRBJ2-1; D is unresolved. CDR1 is SGHRS, CDR2 YFSETQ, per germline. V lost 4 bases and J lost 4, with 3 bases in between. CDR3 length: 11 amino acids. This CDR3 reads CASSLYNEQFF. CDR3 sequence (DNA): TGCGCCAGCAGCCTATACAATGAGCAGTTCTTC.

This clone was seen a few times. V gene TRBV21-1 combines with J gene TRBJ1-5; no DNA check was done on the table's D call, TRBD1. TRBV21-1 corresponds to a pseudogene. The CDR3 is 16 amino acids. CDR3 protein: CASSTGLGQWNQPQHF. CDR3 DNA: TGTGCCAGCAGCACGGGCTTGGGACAGTGGAATCAGCCCCAGCATTTT.

In this sample, this clone turned up a few times. This chain uses TRBV6-1 with TRBJ2-1; D is ambiguous. In germline, CDR1 is MNHNS, CDR2 SASEGT. Trimming shortened V by 4 bases and J by 9 bases, and 22 bases separated the two germline ends. There are 16 residues in the CDR3. The CDR3 DNA sequence: TGTGCCAGCAGTGGACGGTGGGCCGAACGCGGCGGTGAGCAGTTCTTC. Its protein is CASSGRWAERGGEQFF.